The clone carrying this TCR beta chain has only one observation. In the original workflow: Reference gene primer amplification yielded estimated nucleated cell counts. This table comes from immunoSEQ multiplex PCR, and its TCRdb copy is limited to in-frame clones, with some not included. V and J calls and clone size are given by that table; D and trimming were obtained from the DNA. In the table there are about 380,000 clones, 80% to 90% of which are singletons. This specimen belongs to a study of blood T cell repertoires in COVID-19. Assignments of participants to cohorts depended upon their own reported clinical history. Two negative PCRs, clearance, or symptom resolution were required of recovered Cohort 3 donors. The germline V and J ends were trimmed by 5 bases and 3 bases, with 13 bases remaining between them. Germline CDR1 reads MNHEY; CDR2 reads SVGAGI. The CDR3 consists of 15 residues.

The sequence derives from a young man who had recovered from COVID-19. The chain employs TRBV6-5 and TRBJ2-2; TRBD1 is a possible D gene (5 bases). The specimen sequenced was PBMCs or T cells enriched from blood (not recorded which). CDR3 in DNA: TGTGCCAGCAGTAATGGGCAGGGCTACACCGGGGAGCTGTTTTTT. It encodes CASSNGQGYTGELFF.